This T cell receptor (beta chain) was documented in a study of T cell changes during pregnancy in multiple sclerosis. TCRdb's copy holds only in-frame clones and misses some; the assay was immunoSEQ multiplex PCR. Of some 110,000 clones listed, about 89% were seen once; the top ten hold 1.6%. This TCR was sampled from a female donor with multiple sclerosis, enrolled in a pregnancy study. The specimen comprised peripheral blood, sampled before pregnancy.

The CDR3 protein is CASSSRTGAAETQYF. The CDR3, as DNA: TGTGCCAGCAGCTCCCGGACAGGGGCCGCGGAGACCCAGTACTTC. The chain combines TRBV7-2 with TRBJ2-5, with 9 bases lining up with TRBD1. V lost 4 bases to trimming and J lost 5 bases; unmatched junction nucleotides: 8. The CDR3 sequence is 15 residues long. Germline lookup yields CDR1 SGHTA and CDR2 FQGNSA.